The sequence of this T cell receptor beta chain was determined in a study of shared clonotypes between healthy human individuals. Sequencing was performed with immunoSEQ multiplex PCR; in TCRdb, only in-frame clones are kept and a portion is missing. The sample includes a few million clones, approximately 95% of them seen just once. This CDR3 contains 13 residues. CDR1 is SGHAT, CDR2 FQNNGV, per germline. Trimming at V came to 6 bases and at J to 5 bases, leaving 6 bases not matched to a gene. The clonotype was recovered from a man aged 18 to 29 in good health. Some clones in this sample may be carry-over from other donors' samples. Sequencing used naive CD4+ T cells from PBMCs. Described subset: CD45RA+ positively selected. The chain joins TRBV11-2 to TRBJ2-5; TRBD2 matches at 7 bases. CDR3 sequence: CASRPRGGETQYF. The CDR3 DNA reads TGTGCCAGCAGGCCCCGGGGAGGGGAGACCCAGTACTTC.